Given below is one TCR beta chain in context. The data stem from a study of blood T cell repertoires in COVID-19. Whole-study context: Acute-phase and convalescent COVID-19 samples originated in the United States, Italy and Spain.

The CDR3 is 11 residues long. The V gene's germline CDR1 is SGHNT and CDR2 YYREEE (reference sequence). V was cut by 6 bases and J by 8 bases, with 11 bases left in between. Libraries were prepared by immunoSEQ multiplex PCR; TCRdb keeps only in-frame clonotypes and omits some of them. The sample has just over 300,000 clones, approximately 84% seen once; the top ten hold approximately 4.1%. Sequencing was performed on PBMCs or T cells enriched from blood (not recorded which). This sequence originates from a young man who had recovered from COVID-19. The J gene is TRBJ1-2, the V gene TRBV5-4, with D perhaps matching TRBD1 (5 bases). The CDR3 DNA follows: TGTGCCAGCAAGGGGAGGGACGGCTACACCTTC. Its translation: CASKGRDGYTF.